One sample yielded the 25 T cell receptor beta chains listed below, sequenced in a study of beta chain features in type 1 diabetes. Points from the study as a whole: Type 1 diabetes patients had TCRB CDR3s that were shorter (moderately but significantly so) in all four CD4+ subsets.

No antigens are known for them. Expressed TCRB transcripts got sequenced, as all isolated RNA was reverse transcribed. Assay used: immunoSEQ multiplex PCR; TCRdb lists only in-frame clones, some missing. The sample shows about 370,000 clones, over 8.5% of them seen only once. Sequences were obtained from central memory CD4+ T cells from blood. The receptors were gathered from a man younger than 45 with type 1 diabetes.

The chain joins TRBV7-3 to TRBJ1-1; no clear D. The CDR3 is made up of 13 amino acids. V lost 5 bases and J lost 2, with 9 bases in between. Germline values: CDR1 SGHTA, CDR2 FQGTGA. The CDR3 region is CASSQSFNTEAFF. The DNA for the CDR3 is TGTGCCAGCAGCCAATCTTTTAACACTGAAGCTTTCTTT.

This clone appeared a few times. The chain has TRBV7-9 and TRBJ2-1, with D hard to call. The CDR3 consists of 12 residues. The germline CDR1 and CDR2 sequences are SEHNR and FQNEAQ (reference sequence). The V gene lost 6 bases and the J gene lost 13 bases, with 16 bases spanning the gap. The CDR3 DNA reads as TGTGCCAGCAGTCTGACACGGACGGAACAGTTCTTC. Its protein is CASSLTRTEQFF.

This clone was found a few times. Written as DNA, the CDR3 is TGTGCCATCAGCGAGAGACCTCAGGGGGAAGGCAATCAGCCCCAGCATTTT. Its protein is CAISERPQGEGNQPQHF. The rearrangement uses TRBV10-3 and TRBJ1-5, with 7 bases that match TRBD1. From germline, CDR1 is ENHRY and CDR2 SYGVKD. The CDR3 has 17 residues. After removal of 6 bases from V and 2 bases from J, the junction contained 13 bases not matched to a gene.

The J gene is TRBJ2-5, the V gene TRBV7-9; 8 nucleotides align to TRBD2. The CDR3 runs 16 residues. The germline gives CDR1 SEHNR, CDR2 FQNEAQ (reference sequence). J was trimmed by 5 bases and V by 1 base; bases with no gene match: 9. The CDR3 is CASSLGRGLVEETQYF. DNA for the CDR3: TGTGCCAGCAGCTTAGGTAGGGGACTAGTTGAGGAGACCCAGTACTTC.

V gene TRBV7-9 combines with J gene TRBJ2-5; 9 bases agree with TRBD2. Per germline, CDR1 SEHNR and CDR2 FQNEAQ (reference sequence). After removal of 5 bases from V and 5 bases from J, the junction contained 9 bases not matched to a gene. The CDR3 sequence is 15 residues long. The CDR3: CASSPGASGMETQYF. DNA of the CDR3: TGTGCCAGCAGCCCTGGGGCTAGCGGGATGGAGACCCAGTACTTC.

The chain carries TRBV28 and TRBJ2-2; D remains ambiguous. Germline V CDR1 and CDR2: MDHEN, SYDVKM. V was pared by 6 bases and J by 6 bases, with 11 bases between. CDR3 length equals 13 residues. The DNA of the CDR3 is TGTGCCAGCAGCCGCGAGGACCCCGGGGAGCTGTTTTTT. Its protein product is CASSREDPGELFF.

CDR3 region: CASSFASGNNEQFF. CDR3 in DNA: TGTGCCAGCAGCTTTGCTAGCGGGAACAATGAGCAGTTCTTC. This chain joins TRBV11-2 and TRBJ2-1; 9 bases fit TRBD2. Germline trimming cut 3 bases from V and 5 bases from J; bases unmatched to any gene: 2. Germline assignment: CDR1 SGHAT and CDR2 FQNNGV. This CDR3 has 14 residues.

This clone showed up just a few times. This chain's CDR3 is CASSLGNRLSDIQYF. DNA of the CDR3: TGCGCCAGCAGCTTGGGGAACAGGCTGAGCGACATTCAGTACTTC. J is TRBJ2-4 and V is TRBV5-1; tentative D call: TRBD1 (5 bases). Trimming pared 0 bases from V and 8 bases from J, leaving 15 bases between. Germline assignment: CDR1 SGHRS and CDR2 YFSETQ. This CDR3 is 15 amino acids long.

CDR3 DNA sequence: TGCGCCAGCAGCTCGGATTATAACACCGGGGAGCTGTTTTTT. As protein: CASSSDYNTGELFF. The chain recombines TRBV5-1 with TRBJ2-2; D is uncertain. Germline V gene lookup returns CDR1 SGHRS and CDR2 YFSETQ. V was clipped by 3 bases and J by 2 bases, with 8 bases between them. The CDR3 runs 14 residues.

This chain links TRBV14 with TRBJ2-5; TRBD1 might be the D (6 bases). The CDR3 sequence is 14 residues long. The V end lost 4 bases, the J end lost 4 bases, and 13 bases lay between the germline ends. Germline CDR1 reads SGHDN; CDR2 reads FVKESK. Here the CDR3 reads CASSPGQILETQYF. The CDR3 nucleotides are TGTGCCAGCAGCCCGGGACAAATATTAGAGACCCAGTACTTC.

The chain combines TRBV7-3 with TRBJ2-5; D ambiguous. Germline CDR1 SGHTA, CDR2 FQGTGA. The V end lost 1 base, the J end lost 3 bases, and 3 bases lay between the germline ends. The CDR3 runs 12 residues. For the CDR3, the DNA is TGTGCCAGCAGCTTAAACAAAGAGACCCAGTACTTC. Translating it yields CASSLNKETQYF.

This clone was seen many times. This chain uses TRBV5-4 with TRBJ2-1, with D perhaps matching TRBD1 (5 bases). Between the trimmed V and J ends, which lost 4 bases and 10 bases, there was a span of 9 bases. The germline gives CDR1 SGHNT, CDR2 YYREEE (reference sequence). The CDR3 contains 11 residues. CDR3 residues: CASSLQVEQFF. The CDR3 coding sequence is TGTGCCAGCAGCCTACAGGTGGAGCAGTTCTTC.

Written as DNA, the CDR3 is TGCGCCAGCAGCTTGGCCTGGACAGGGGACGGCACAGATACGCAGTATTTT. Encoded protein: CASSLAWTGDGTDTQYF. The chain is built from TRBV5-1 and TRBJ2-3; 9 bases align to TRBD1. Trimming took 0 bases from V and 1 from J; bases not matched to a gene: 6. The CDR3 has 17 amino acids. The germline CDR1 and CDR2 sequences are SGHRS and YFSETQ.

V and J are TRBV7-8 and TRBJ2-7; D is uncertain. Germline V CDR1 and CDR2: SGHVS, FQNEAQ. The CDR3 has 13 amino acids. The ends were cut back, 0 bases at V and 0 bases at J, with 3 bases in the middle. CDR3 in amino acids: CASSLASSYEQYF. Written as DNA, the CDR3 is TGTGCCAGCAGCTTAGCGTCCTCCTACGAGCAGTACTTC.

The rearrangement joins TRBV18 to TRBJ2-5, with 8 bases aligning to TRBD2. The CDR3 totals 16 residues. Germline V gives CDR1 KGHSH, CDR2 LQKENI. The V gene end was trimmed by 1 base and the J gene end by 1 base; junction bases not matched to a gene: 5. The CDR3 DNA reads as TGTGCCAGCTCACCACGCGTAGCGGGAAGCCAAGAGACCCAGTACTTC. As protein: CASSPRVAGSQETQYF.

This clone was observed a few times. Other nucleotide sequences in the sample specify the same CDR3. The chain joins TRBV5-4 to TRBJ1-2; D ambiguous. The V end was cut by 2 bases, the J end by 7 bases, with 9 bases between. The CDR3 loop spans 12 amino acids. Germline V gives CDR1 SGHNT, CDR2 YYREEE (reference sequence). Here the CDR3 DNA reads TGTGCCAGCAGCTTAGAGAGTGGTGGCTACACCTTC. Encoded protein: CASSLESGGYTF.

This chain joins TRBV30 and TRBJ1-3; D might be TRBD1 (6 bases). V lost 0 bases and J 0 bases, leaving 15 bases between the germline ends. This CDR3 has 17 amino acids. Germline CDR1 reads GTSNPN; CDR2 reads SVGIG (reference sequence). As DNA, the CDR3 is TGTGCCTGGAGTGTACCTCGACAGGCGAGCTCTGGAAACACCATATATTTT. Amino acid sequence: CAWSVPRQASSGNTIYF.

This clone was observed a few times. V and J are TRBV5-4 and TRBJ2-5; 7 bases are a match to TRBD1. The V gene's germline CDR1 is SGHNT and CDR2 YYREEE (reference sequence). The CDR3 extends over 14 amino acids. V shed 3 bases and J 0 bases; nucleotides not matched to a gene: 2. The CDR3 protein is CASSSGQNQETQYF. The DNA of the CDR3 is TGTGCCAGCAGCTCGGGACAGAACCAAGAGACCCAGTACTTC.

In its sample, this clone was seen a few times. The rearrangement uses TRBV2 and TRBJ2-1; 11 positions match TRBD1. Unmatched junction bases numbered 4, after V lost 6 bases and J lost 3 bases. CDR3 length: 15 residues. Germline loops: CDR1 SNHLY, CDR2 FYNNEI. In nucleotides, the CDR3 is TGTGCCAGCAGGGAGGACAGGGGGCTCTACAATGAGCAGTTCTTC. It is translated as CASREDRGLYNEQFF.

This clone was recorded a few times. The chain uses TRBV9 and TRBJ2-7; 13 bases align to TRBD2. From germline, CDR1 is SGDLS and CDR2 YYNGEE. The J segment lost 6 bases and the V segment lost 4 bases, leaving 10 bases of the junction unmatched. The CDR3 consists of 16 residues. The CDR3 spells CASSTGGLAGLLEQYF. CDR3 in DNA: TGTGCCAGCAGCACTGGGGGACTAGCGGGACTTCTCGAGCAGTACTTC.

This clone appeared a few times. The chain carries TRBV11-3 and TRBJ2-3; D unclear. The V end was cut by 3 bases, the J end by 0 bases, with 7 bases between. Germline V gene data show CDR1 as SGHNT and CDR2 as YENEEA. The length of the CDR3 is 14 residues. CDR3 protein: CASSLARSTDTQYF. CDR3 nucleotide sequence: TGTGCCAGCAGCTTGGCCCGGAGCACAGATACGCAGTATTTT.

This rearrangement joins TRBV5-6 to TRBJ1-6; the match to TRBD1 covers 10 bases. J gave up 9 bases and V 4 bases, and 13 bases lay outside the gene matches. This CDR3 region has 17 residues. Germline values: CDR1 SGHDT, CDR2 YYEEEE. The CDR3 bases are TGTGCCAGCAGCCAGCGGTTGGGACAGGGGTTTGGTTCACCCCTCCACTTT. Protein sequence: CASSQRLGQGFGSPLHF.

Remarks on this clone: One end of the junction is discordant with germline, which a read error may explain. The rearrangement links TRBV7-7 to TRBJ2-1; weak D call: TRBD2 (6 bases). This CDR3 is built from 15 residues. Germline CDR1 and CDR2: SSHAT and FNYEAQ (reference sequence). The CDR3 coding sequence is TGTGCTAGCAGCTTAAATTTCGCGGGATACAATGAGCAGTTCTTC. Protein sequence: CASSLNFAGYNEQFF.

This clone was seen a few times. CDR3 in DNA: TGTGCCTGGAGTATAAGGGGGACCCGAAGGACCCAGTACTTC. Translated, it gives CAWSIRGTRRTQYF. The chain couples TRBV30 to TRBJ2-5; possible D gene TRBD1, 6 bases. Germline CDR1 is GTSNPN and CDR2 is SVGIG (reference sequence). V lost 2 bases and J 7 bases, leaving 17 bases between the germline ends. This CDR3 is 14 amino acids long.

This clone was detected many times. V and J are TRBV15 and TRBJ1-5, with a weak D call TRBD1 (6 bases). CDR1 and CDR2 (germline): LNHNV, YYDKDF (reference sequence). The CDR3 loop spans 15 amino acids. V was trimmed by 3 bases and J by 0 bases, leaving 9 bases between them. The CDR3 reads CATSSRTASNQPQHF. In DNA form, the CDR3 reads TGTGCCACCAGCAGTCGGACAGCTAGCAATCAGCCCCAGCATTTT.